The 19 T cell receptor beta chains presented below share a single source sample, sequenced in a study of OX40 agonist ivuxolimab in advanced cancers. Sequencing used immunoSEQ multiplex PCR; TCRdb keeps in-frame clones, though not all of them. The repertoire holds nearly 110,000 clones, under 95% seen once, with roughly 1.3% in the top ten. The source material was CD4+ or CD8+ T cells sorted from blood, sampled in a trial of the OX40 agonist ivuxolimab. The receptors were gathered from an adult with an advanced solid tumor such as melanoma, head and neck, liver or kidney cancer.

The V gene is TRBV14, the J gene TRBJ1-1; maybe TRBD1 (6 bases). The CDR3 is made up of 14 amino acids. Germline loops: CDR1 SGHDN, CDR2 FVKESK. With 3 bases removed from V and 7 bases from J, the gap between germline ends came to 15 bases. The DNA of the CDR3 is TGTGCCAGCAGCCAGACAGGCAGGGTGGGTGAAGCTTTCTTT. It translates to CASSQTGRVGEAFF.

The CDR3 region is CASSLGGSTTYEQYF. The CDR3 DNA follows: TGTGCCAGCAGTTTAGGCGGGAGTACCACCTACGAGCAGTACTTC. The rearrangement joins TRBV28 to TRBJ2-7; 7 nucleotides line up with TRBD2. The trim removed 2 bases at V and 2 bases at J, leaving 6 bases unmatched. Germline-derived CDR1 and CDR2 are MDHEN and SYDVKM. CDR3 length: 15 amino acids.

The chain links TRBV7-9 to TRBJ2-7, with 14 positions matching TRBD2. The ends lost 5 bases at V and 0 bases at J; junction bases unmatched: 3. The CDR3 contains 16 residues. The V gene's germline CDR1 is SEHNR and CDR2 FQNEAQ (reference sequence). The CDR3 bases are TGTGCCAGCAGCCCCGGACTAGCGGGAGGCTCCTACGAGCAGTACTTC. Translation gives CASSPGLAGGSYEQYF.

V usage is TRBV11-2 and J usage is TRBJ2-5; no reliable D call. Germline CDR1 reads SGHAT; CDR2 reads FQNNGV. The CDR3 is 13 residues long. Trimming removed 4 bases from V and 1 base from J, with 7 bases in between. The CDR3 sequence: CASSSPGQETQYF. The CDR3 bases are TGTGCCAGCAGCTCCCCAGGCCAAGAGACCCAGTACTTC.

The V and J genes are TRBV7-9 and TRBJ2-3; TRBD2 matches at 12 bases. This CDR3 is 16 amino acids long. CDR1 and CDR2 (germline): SEHNR, FQNEAQ (reference sequence). The V gene end was trimmed by 4 bases and the J gene end by 3 bases; junction bases not matched to a gene: 5. The CDR3 DNA reads as TGTGCCAGCAGCTCGGCTAGCGGGAGGGCGACAGATACGCAGTATTTT. Translated: CASSSASGRATDTQYF.

The chain uses TRBV19 and TRBJ2-1; 9 nucleotides agree with TRBD1. Germline assignment: CDR1 LNHDA and CDR2 SQIVND (reference sequence). V gave up 9 bases and J gave up 8 bases; unmatched junction bases: 17. CDR3 length equals 16 residues. CDR3 residues: CASANRGRRDGYEQFF. The CDR3 region has the DNA TGTGCCAGCGCGAACAGGGGGCGCAGGGACGGCTATGAGCAGTTCTTC.

In its sample, this clone was seen a few times. The chain couples TRBV6-1 to TRBJ2-7; no reliable D call. Between the trimmed V and J ends, which lost 2 bases and 2 bases, there was a span of 13 bases. The CDR3 length is 15 residues. The germline CDR1 and CDR2 sequences are MNHNS and SASEGT. The CDR3 loop reads CASSEPPDGPYEQYF. CDR3 DNA sequence: TGTGCCAGCAGTGAACCCCCGGACGGACCCTACGAGCAGTACTTC.

This chain connects TRBV11-1 to TRBJ2-2; 7 nucleotides align to TRBD1. Losses at the gene ends were 3 bases for V and 3 bases for J; bases not matched to a gene: 4. CDR3 size: 15 residues. Germline loops: CDR1 SGHAT, CDR2 FQDESV (reference sequence). Here the CDR3 reads CASSLYRGDTGELFF. The CDR3 coding sequence is TGTGCCAGCAGCTTGTACAGGGGCGACACCGGGGAGCTGTTTTTT.

The gene calls are TRBV28 and TRBJ1-5; possibly TRBD1 for D (6 bases). CDR1 is MDHEN, CDR2 SYDVKM, per germline. This CDR3 has 17 residues. V lost 1 base to trimming and J lost 2 bases, with 15 bases between them. The CDR3 DNA sequence: TGTGCCAGCAGTTTATCAGATACAGGGATTGGCAATCAGCCCCAGCATTTT. It is translated as CASSLSDTGIGNQPQHF. Full variable domain (missing parts from reference TRBV28 and TRBJ1-5): DVKVTQSSRYLVKRTGEKVFLECVQDMDHENMFWYRQDPGLGLRLIYFSYDVKMKEKGDIPEGYSVSREKKERFSLILESASTNQTSMYLCASSLSDTGIGNQPQHFGDGTRLSIL.

This clone was counted a single time. This chain links TRBV5-6 with TRBJ1-1, with D hard to call. V lost 0 bases, J lost 4 bases, and 4 bases lay in between. Germline CDR1 is SGHDT and CDR2 is YYEEEE. The CDR3 totals 12 residues. The CDR3 here is CASSLVSTEAFF. The CDR3 coding sequence is TGTGCCAGCAGCTTGGTCTCCACTGAAGCTTTCTTT.

The chain joins TRBV6-5 to TRBJ1-2, with D uncertain. V lost 1 base and J lost 6, with 12 bases in between. Germline-derived CDR1 and CDR2 are MNHEY and SVGAGI. The CDR3 has 14 residues. CDR3 region: CASSYFGDGDGYTF. CDR3 coding DNA: TGTGCCAGCAGTTACTTCGGGGATGGGGATGGCTACACCTTC.

This rearrangement joins TRBV28 to TRBJ2-2, with TRBD1 matching over 10 bases. Per germline, CDR1 MDHEN and CDR2 SYDVKM. Germline trimming cut 6 bases from V and 6 bases from J; bases unmatched to any gene: 7. The CDR3 contains 15 residues. In nucleotides, the CDR3 is TGTGCCAGCAGCCCCGACAGGGGGCGGGCCGGGGAGCTGTTTTTT. This sequence encodes CASSPDRGRAGELFF.

The chain recombines TRBV28 with TRBJ1-4; 8 bases are shared with TRBD1. Germline trimming cut 5 bases from V and 7 bases from J; bases unmatched to any gene: 12. The CDR3 is 16 amino acids. Looked up from germline, CDR1 is MDHEN and CDR2 is SYDVKM. This CDR3 is CASSTLDRGGGEKLFF. As DNA, the CDR3 is TGTGCCAGCAGTACCCTAGACAGGGGCGGGGGTGAAAAACTGTTTTTT.

The chain employs TRBV6-1 and TRBJ1-1, with no clear D. Trimming pared 6 bases from V and 5 bases from J, leaving 19 bases between. The CDR3 runs 15 residues. The germline CDR1 and CDR2 sequences are MNHNS and SASEGT. The chain's CDR3 is CASREAAGYKTEAFF. For the CDR3, the DNA is TGTGCCAGCAGGGAGGCTGCGGGGTATAAAACTGAAGCTTTCTTT.

This clone was detected only once. The J gene is TRBJ2-5, the V gene TRBV7-8, with D hard to call. CDR3 length equals 13 residues. CDR1 is SGHVS, CDR2 FQNEAQ, per germline. V shed 2 bases and J shed 2 bases, with 6 bases lying between them. The CDR3 loop reads CASSLIQQETQYF. Written as DNA, the CDR3 is TGTGCCAGCAGCTTAATCCAGCAAGAGACCCAGTACTTC.

This sequence joins TRBV9 and TRBJ1-3; D gene uncertain. CDR1 and CDR2 from the germline V gene are SGDLS and YYNGEE. The CDR3 contains 16 residues. V was cut by 0 bases and J by 0 bases, with 10 bases left in between. This chain's CDR3 is CASSVDLLTSGNTIYF. The DNA for the CDR3 is TGTGCCAGCAGCGTAGACTTACTAACCTCTGGAAACACCATATATTTT.

The chain is built from TRBV5-6 and TRBJ1-2, with D tentatively TRBD1 (5 bases). CDR3 length: 15 residues. Per the germline V gene, CDR1 is SGHDT and CDR2 is YYEEEE. V lost 0 bases to trimming and J lost 4 bases, with 13 bases between them. The CDR3 coding sequence is TGTGCCAGCAGCTTGGAGGGGATGGGGCTCTATGGCTACACCTTC. It encodes CASSLEGMGLYGYTF.

This chain connects TRBV29-1 to TRBJ2-3; D perhaps matches TRBD2 (5 bases). V was clipped by 1 base and J by 5 bases, with 7 bases between them. In germline, CDR1 is SQVTM, CDR2 ANQGSEA. The CDR3 is 12 residues long. CDR3 protein: CSVEVGRDTQYF. The CDR3 region has the DNA TGCAGCGTTGAAGTGGGGAGAGATACGCAGTATTTT.

The CDR3 is CASSQPRGGAGNTIYF. CDR3 DNA: TGCGCCAGCAGCCAACCCAGGGGGGGGGCTGGAAACACCATATATTTT. The rearrangement links TRBV4-3 to TRBJ1-3; 7 bases align to TRBD1. The length of the CDR3 is 16 residues. Germline loops: CDR1 LGHNA, CDR2 YSLEER. The V and J ends lost 2 bases and 2 bases, in that order; junction bases with no gene match: 6.